The rows below give T cell receptor beta chains drawn from one sample of a study of T cells after yellow fever vaccination. TCRdb reprocessed the 5' RACE reads with MiXCR, giving one entry per CDR3 protein. The sample has about 260,000 distinct CDR3 sequences, over 3% seen once. The sequencing here drew on PBMCs, taken 15 days after the yellow fever booster vaccination. These receptors all stem from a man younger than 35 who received the YFV17D yellow fever vaccine. Each CDR3 is given without its conserved first and last residue. The order of the fields is D gene, J gene, V gene, CDR3 protein. A D gene is named only where the DNA matches it firmly.

>TRBD1|TRBJ2-5|TRBV20-1
SAGTDQETQY
>-|TRBJ2-5|TRBV7-2
ASSFIGKETQY
>-|TRBJ2-3|TRBV5-1
ASSPITTGKDTQY
>-|TRBJ2-3|TRBV5-1
ASSLAPDPEDTQY
>-|TRBJ2-1|TRBV5-1
ASSGGSLF
>TRBD1|TRBJ1-2|TRBV5-1
ASSYTGDHGYT
>-|TRBJ1-1|TRBV9
ASSPTWGGERTEAF
>-|TRBJ2-5|TRBV11-1
ASSFLRDATGETQY
>TRBD1|TRBJ1-6|TRBV19
ASSPGGQRSPLH
>-|TRBJ2-1|TRBV5-5
ASSHPGGSNEQF
>-|TRBJ2-3|TRBV5-1
ASREGSDTQY
>-|TRBJ2-1|TRBV30
AWISGVSSYNEQF